This TCR beta chain was documented in a study of blood T cell repertoires in COVID-19. In the study overall: The United States, Italy and Spain were the sources of the acute and convalescent COVID-19 samples. Sources were T cells, B-cell-depleted T cells, or PBMCs; the material itself was cDNA or gDNA.

Under the authors' procedure: Reference gene primer amplification yielded estimated nucleated cell counts. This table comes from immunoSEQ multiplex PCR, and its TCRdb copy is limited to in-frame clones, with some not included. For V, J and clone size, that table is used; D and trimming come from the DNA. Of over 90,000 clones listed, over 75% were seen once; the top ten hold 17%. After removal of 2 bases from V and 5 bases from J, the junction contained 7 bases not matched to a gene. This CDR3 region has 16 residues. Germline V gene data show CDR1 as MGHRA and CDR2 as YSYEKL. The rearrangement joins TRBV4-1 to TRBJ2-2, with 8 positions matching TRBD2. Sequenced sample: peripheral blood. The origin of this receptor is a human donor in a cohort sampled during active COVID-19. CDR3 nucleotide sequence: TGCGCCAGCAGCCAATGGGCTAGCGGGTATACCGGGGAGCTGTTTTTT. Protein product: CASSQWASGYTGELFF.